The following is a T cell receptor (beta chain) sequence with its context. As originally analysed: The authors estimated nucleated cell counts from reference gene primer amplification. Using immunoSEQ multiplex PCR, the repertoire was profiled, and TCRdb retains in-frame clones only, with some absent. V, J and clone size were drawn from that table, and D and trimming were deduced from the DNA. The sample consists of about 22,000 clones, less than 95% of them appearing once. These data come from a study of blood T cell repertoires in COVID-19. Across the whole study: Both acute and convalescent COVID-19 samples were obtained from the United States, Italy and Spain.

CDR1 is PRHDT and CDR2 is FYEKMQ in the germline V gene (reference sequence). This CDR3 comprises 14 residues. Trimming took 6 bases from V and 3 from J; bases not matched to a gene: 6. The rearrangement uses TRBV13 and TRBJ2-7, with TRBD1 matching over 9 bases. This receptor was obtained from a man aged 65 to 79 with acute or convalescent COVID-19. The specimen was peripheral blood. CDR3 nucleotides: TGTGCCAGCAGACCGGGACAGGGTAACTACGAGCAGTACTTC. It specifies CASRPGQGNYEQYF.